These 13 T cell receptor beta chains originate from one sample sequenced in a study of Ad26.COV2.S vaccination and SARS-CoV-2 variants. The treatment denotes: some 20 received Ad26.COV2.S at low or high dose, single or two shots; roughly five received placebo; per-sample allocation not given. Day 63 following the first vaccine or placebo injection was when the samples were taken. Libraries were prepared by immunoSEQ multiplex PCR; TCRdb keeps only in-frame clonotypes and omits some of them. The top ten clones hold around 4.5% of a sample with around 450,000 clones, less than 95% of them seen once. The material was peripheral blood, obtained in a trial of Ad26.COV2.S vaccine versus placebo. The origin of the receptors is a person between 18 and 65 years old who received the Ad26.COV2.S COVID-19 vaccine or a placebo.

About this clone: This same CDR3 is encoded by further DNA sequences in the sample. The V call is TRBV7-2, the J call TRBJ1-2, with D possibly TRBD1 on 6 matching bases. The germline CDR1 and CDR2 sequences are SGHTA and FQGNSA. The CDR3 has 13 residues. Trimming took 6 bases from V and 4 from J, leaving 12 bases between them. CDR3 sequence: CASSLDSLYGYTF. CDR3 nucleotides: TGTGCCAGCAGTTTGGACAGCCTCTATGGCTACACCTTC.

The V and J genes are TRBV9 and TRBJ2-7, with 9 bases lining up with TRBD1. V lost 0 bases, J lost 3 bases, and 4 bases stayed unmatched. The CDR3 consists of 15 residues. CDR1 and CDR2 from the germline V gene are SGDLS and YYNGEE. The CDR3 reads CASSVAGTGYYEQYF. The DNA for the CDR3 is TGTGCCAGCAGCGTAGCGGGGACAGGGTACTACGAGCAGTACTTC.

This chain uses TRBV6-2 or TRBV6-3 with TRBJ2-3; 12 bases agree with TRBD2. With V trimmed by 6 bases and J by 2 bases, 9 bases remained unmatched. This CDR3 is built from 17 residues. From germline, CDR1 is MNHEY and CDR2 SVGEGT. CDR3 protein: CASSGTSGRTYTDTQYF. The CDR3 DNA sequence: TGTGCCAGCAGCGGTACTAGCGGGAGGACTTACACAGATACGCAGTATTTT.

The rearrangement uses TRBV19 and TRBJ1-2; the D gene is possibly TRBD1 (6 bases). The CDR3 totals 15 residues. Germline V gene sequence: CDR1 LNHDA, CDR2 SQIVND (reference sequence). V lost 0 bases to trimming and J lost 2 bases, with 10 bases between them. The CDR3 DNA reads as TGTGCCAGTAGTATAGAGCGACAGGCAAACTATGGCTACACCTTC. This translates into CASSIERQANYGYTF.

The chain carries TRBV6-2 or TRBV6-3 and TRBJ2-6; possibly TRBD1 for D (6 bases). In germline, CDR1 is MNHEY, CDR2 SVGEGT. Trimming pared 4 bases from V and 0 bases from J, leaving 13 bases between. The CDR3 has 17 residues. The CDR3: CASSSNRANSGANVLTF. The CDR3 DNA reads as TGTGCCAGCAGTTCTAACAGGGCCAACTCTGGGGCCAACGTCCTGACTTTC.

The chain combines TRBV7-8 with TRBJ2-5; D not certain. Germline V gene data show CDR1 as SGHVS and CDR2 as FQNEAQ. The CDR3 consists of 14 residues. Trimming shortened V by 1 base and J by 5 bases, and 11 bases separated the two germline ends. In nucleotides, the CDR3 is TGTGCCAGCAGCTTAGATAGGTTCTACGAGACCCAGTACTTC. It specifies CASSLDRFYETQYF.

Here the CDR3 DNA reads TGTGCCAGCAGAGAGACAGGGATATTCTACAATGAGCAGTTCTTC. Amino acids: CASRETGIFYNEQFF. The V and J genes are TRBV2 and TRBJ2-1, with 7 bases matching TRBD1. CDR3 length equals 15 residues. Unmatched junction bases numbered 8, after V lost 6 bases and J lost 3 bases. Germline assignment: CDR1 SNHLY and CDR2 FYNNEI.

This clone has more than one count but fewer than ten. The V call is TRBV6-2 or TRBV6-3, the J call TRBJ2-1; a possible D gene is TRBD1 (8 bases). Germline CDR1 is MNHEY and CDR2 is SVGEGT. The length of the CDR3 is 17 residues. Trimming removed 6 bases from V and 4 bases from J, with 22 bases in between. CDR3 DNA sequence: TGTGCCAGCAGCCGGGGTCCGGACAGGGAGGGTTACAATGAGCAGTTCTTC. It translates to CASSRGPDREGYNEQFF.

The gene calls are TRBV5-6 and TRBJ1-5; possible D gene TRBD1, 6 bases. Between the trimmed V and J ends, which lost 0 bases and 9 bases, there was a span of 7 bases. CDR3 length: 12 amino acids. CDR1 is SGHDT, CDR2 YYEEEE, per germline. The CDR3 spells CASSLGGRPQHF. In DNA, the CDR3 is TGTGCCAGCAGCTTGGGGGGGCGGCCCCAGCATTTT.

V usage is TRBV20-1 and J usage is TRBJ1-2; D call uncertain. V was trimmed by 3 bases and J by 3 bases, leaving 14 bases between them. Germline lookup yields CDR1 DFQATT and CDR2 SNEGSKA (reference sequence). There are 14 residues in the CDR3. The CDR3 sequence is CSASGPSEDYGYTF. The CDR3 nucleotides are TGCAGTGCTAGTGGACCTTCCGAAGACTATGGCTACACCTTC.

The chain combines TRBV4-2 with TRBJ1-1; perhaps TRBD1 as D (5 bases). This CDR3 is 13 amino acids long. V lost 0 bases to trimming and J lost 8 bases, with 10 bases between them. Germline lookup yields CDR1 LGHNA and CDR2 YNFKEQ. CDR3 residues: CASSQERDGEAFF. The CDR3 bases are TGTGCCAGCAGCCAAGAGCGGGACGGGGAAGCTTTCTTT.

V is TRBV11-2 and J is TRBJ2-1; perhaps TRBD1 as D (6 bases). This CDR3 has 15 residues. V was clipped by 1 base and J by 6 bases, with 13 bases between them. CDR1 is SGHAT and CDR2 is FQNNGV in the germline V gene. CDR3 sequence (DNA): TGTGCCAGCAGCTTAGCATCCCCAGGGGTCAATGAGCAGTTCTTC. Translation: CASSLASPGVNEQFF.

The J gene is TRBJ2-1, the V gene TRBV27; 7 bases are shared with TRBD1. CDR1 is MNHEY, CDR2 SMNVEV, per germline (reference sequence). J was trimmed by 4 bases and V by 3 bases; bases with no gene match: 3. CDR3 size: 14 residues. CDR3 sequence: CASSLEDRYNEQFF. In DNA, the CDR3 is TGTGCCAGCAGTTTGGAGGACAGGTACAATGAGCAGTTCTTC.